This TCR beta chain is from a study of response to subunit inactivated influenza vaccine. General study findings and limits: A suggestion made by the authors is that each seasonal influenza vaccination recruits few new T cells.

The CDR3 extends over 21 residues, inclusive of both ends. This clonotype was counted only a few times. Antigen: not known. No DNA is shown, since the ends of the CDR3 on it are uncertain; the CDR3 is the one TCRdb lists. TCRdb re-derived calls from the RT-PCR reads in MiXCR, one entry per CDR3 protein. The sample yields 610,000 or so distinct CDR3 sequences, around 15% seen once. The sample in question was PBMCs from blood, obtained 12 days after vaccination. The V gene is TRBV7-5, the J gene TRBJ2-7; TRBD1, the table's D call, was not compared with the DNA. TRBV7-5 is flagged as a pseudogene. The clonotype originates from a man aged 50-60 years who received an inactivated influenza vaccine. The CDR3 region is CISVSEASPLTGGTFKNEQYF.